The 27 T cell receptor beta chains below were found in one sample sequenced in a study of early T cells in non-severe SARS-CoV-2 infection. TCRdb ran MiXCR on the 5' RACE reads and lists one entry per CDR3 protein. The repertoire holds some 120,000 distinct CDR3 sequences, with 15% as singletons. Sequencing used whole blood. Receptor source: an adult who was a healthcare worker with PCR-confirmed SARS-CoV-2 infection or an uninfected control (not recorded which).

As regards this clonotype: Germline is not matched at one junction end, which may reflect a read error. The chain's CDR3 is CTSSPAGMGLHF. DNA for the CDR3: TGTACCAGCTCACCAGCCGGGATGGGCCTCCACTTT. The chain uses TRBV18 and TRBJ1-6; D remains ambiguous. Looked up from germline, CDR1 is KGHSH and CDR2 is LQKENI. This CDR3 has 12 residues.

The V call is TRBV2, the J call TRBJ1-6; no firm D call. Germline V gene data show CDR1 as SNHLY and CDR2 as FYNNEI. Trimming removed 2 bases from V and 10 bases from J, with 12 bases in between. The CDR3 has 14 residues. The CDR3 nucleotides read TGTGCCAGCAGTGAAAACGGGGAAGGATCACCCCTCCACTTT. Encoded protein: CASSENGEGSPLHF.

This clonotype came up a few times. The chain employs TRBV29-1 and TRBJ1-1; no clear D. The CDR3 covers 11 residues. V lost 7 bases and J 4 bases, leaving 10 bases between the germline ends. CDR1 and CDR2 (germline): SQVTM, ANQGSEA. The CDR3 spells CSDGDGTEAFF. The CDR3 bases are TGCAGCGATGGAGATGGCACTGAAGCTTTCTTT.

This clonotype was observed a handful of times. The chain couples TRBV5-1 to TRBJ2-1, with a tentative D call TRBD2 (6 bases). Trimming removed 2 bases at V and 2 bases at J, with 11 bases between. Looked up from germline, CDR1 is SGHRS and CDR2 is YFSETQ. The CDR3 totals 15 residues. CDR3 residues: CASSFRGSAYNEQFF. CDR3 sequence (DNA): TGCGCCAGCAGCTTCCGGGGGTCTGCCTACAATGAGCAGTTCTTC.

The V gene is TRBV7-2, the J gene TRBJ2-5; TRBD2 is a possible D gene (5 bases). Germline CDR1 and CDR2: SGHTA and FQGNSA. The CDR3 is 15 residues long. V was cut by 4 bases and J by 0 bases, with 12 bases left in between. The CDR3 loop reads CASSSAVAYQETQYF. For the CDR3, the DNA is TGTGCCAGCAGCTCTGCCGTAGCGTACCAAGAGACCCAGTACTTC.

This chain uses TRBV9 with TRBJ1-2, with D perhaps TRBD1 (6 bases). V was trimmed by 5 bases and J by 6 bases, leaving 11 bases between them. CDR1 and CDR2 from the germline V gene are SGDLS and YYNGEE. The CDR3 is made up of 12 amino acids. CDR3 protein: CASSRQADGYTF. The CDR3 region has the DNA TGTGCCAGCAGTCGACAGGCCGATGGCTACACCTTC.

This clonotype has just a few counts. The CDR3 region is CSAWDSRHTQYF. Written as DNA, the CDR3 is TGCAGTGCTTGGGACAGCCGGCATACGCAGTATTTT. This sequence joins TRBV20-1 and TRBJ2-3; TRBD1 aligns across 7 bases. Per the germline V gene, CDR1 is DFQATT and CDR2 is SNEGSKA (reference sequence). V lost 5 bases and J lost 7; bases outside the gene matches: 6. The CDR3 has 12 amino acids.

The chain employs TRBV20-1 and TRBJ2-1; 10 bases agree with TRBD1. This CDR3 is built from 18 residues. Trimming took 5 bases from V and 0 from J; bases not matched to a gene: 13. CDR1 is DFQATT and CDR2 is SNEGSKA in the germline V gene (reference sequence). This chain's CDR3 is CSARPGQGKFFSYNEQFF. For the CDR3, the DNA is TGCAGTGCTCGGCCGGGACAGGGGAAGTTTTTCTCCTACAATGAGCAGTTCTTC.

This clonotype was counted a few times. V gene TRBV27 combines with J gene TRBJ2-3; 10 nucleotides agree with TRBD2. The CDR3 sequence is 17 residues long. The V gene's germline CDR1 is MNHEY and CDR2 SMNVEV (reference sequence). V dropped 7 bases and J dropped 1; count of bases not matched to a gene: 11. CDR3 in amino acids: CASIGLAGALRTDTQYF. The DNA of the CDR3 is TGTGCCAGCATAGGGCTAGCGGGGGCCCTACGCACAGATACGCAGTATTTT.

The chain is built from TRBV7-9 and TRBJ2-2, with D perhaps TRBD2 (5 bases). This CDR3 is built from 13 residues. Deletions cut 5 bases from V and 4 bases from J, with 8 bases between. Germline CDR1 SEHNR, CDR2 FQNEAQ (reference sequence). CDR3 DNA sequence: TGTGCCAGCAGCCGTGCGGGCACCGGGGAGCTGTTTTTT. Translated: CASSRAGTGELFF.

This clonotype has only a few counts. The gene calls are TRBV7-2 and TRBJ2-1; D could derive from TRBD1 or TRBD2 (5 bases each). CDR1 SGHTA and CDR2 FQGNSA come from the germline V gene. CDR3 length: 15 amino acids. The germline V and J ends were trimmed by 1 base and 2 bases, with 9 bases remaining between them. The CDR3 DNA is TGTGCCAGCAGCTTAGACGGGACGGCCTACAATGAGCAGTTCTTC. It encodes CASSLDGTAYNEQFF.

Only a few counts were recorded for this clonotype. This chain links TRBV3-1 with TRBJ2-3, with 10 bases fitting TRBD2. In germline, CDR1 is LGHDT, CDR2 YNNKEL (reference sequence). The CDR3 loop spans 15 amino acids. The V gene end was trimmed by 5 bases and the J gene end by 1 base; junction bases not matched to a gene: 3. CDR3 in DNA: TGTGCCAGCAGCTCCACTAGCGGGGGCACAGATACGCAGTATTTT. It encodes CASSSTSGGTDTQYF.

The rearrangement links TRBV20-1 to TRBJ1-1; D is undetermined. V dropped 0 bases and J dropped 1 base, with 12 bases sitting between them. The CDR3 runs to 15 residues. The germline V gene has CDR1 DFQATT and CDR2 SNEGSKA (reference sequence). CDR3: CSARDPGKGNTEAFF. The CDR3 bases are TGCAGTGCTAGAGATCCGGGGAAGGGGAACACTGAAGCTTTCTTT.

This clonotype was observed a single time. The CDR3 bases are TGCAGCGTTGTATGGGGGGATCAGCCCCAGCATTTT. This translates into CSVVWGDQPQHF. This rearrangement joins TRBV29-1 to TRBJ1-5, with a weak D call TRBD1 (5 bases). This CDR3 spans 12 amino acids. Trimming took off 4 bases at V and 5 bases at J, with 9 bases between the two ends. Per germline, CDR1 SQVTM and CDR2 ANQGSEA.

The chain couples TRBV6-5 to TRBJ1-5; no firm D call. Per germline, CDR1 MNHEY and CDR2 SVGAGI. The CDR3 contains 15 residues. V lost 9 bases and J 0 bases, leaving 15 bases between the germline ends. The DNA for the CDR3 is TGTGCCAGTCTACCCCATCCAAATAGCAATCAGCCCCAGCATTTT. Its protein is CASLPHPNSNQPQHF.

This sequence joins TRBV20-1 and TRBJ1-2; 11 bases line up with TRBD1. V gave up 5 bases and J gave up 4 bases; unmatched junction bases: 6. The CDR3 sequence is 14 residues long. Germline V gives CDR1 DFQATT, CDR2 SNEGSKA (reference sequence). In nucleotides, the CDR3 is TGCAGTGCTCCCGGGACAGGGGGGAGCTATGGCTACACCTTC. As protein: CSAPGTGGSYGYTF.

On this clonotype itself: This could be a read error, since a much larger clone is one nucleotide away. V is TRBV7-9 and J is TRBJ2-1; D gene unclear. With 0 bases removed from V and 4 bases from J, the gap between germline ends came to 7 bases. The CDR3 runs to 14 residues. CDR1 and CDR2 (germline): SEHNR, FQNEAQ (reference sequence). The CDR3 here is CASSLAWPYNEQFF. In nucleotides, the CDR3 is TGTGCCAGCAGCTTAGCGTGGCCATACAATGAGCAGTTCTTC.

The chain has TRBV7-3 and TRBJ2-7; D remains ambiguous. The V end was cut by 5 bases, the J end by 3 bases, with 14 bases between. Germline CDR1 is SGHTA and CDR2 is FQGTGA. The CDR3 loop spans 14 amino acids. CDR3 loop: CASSPTSGSYEQYF. The CDR3 region has the DNA TGTGCCAGCAGCCCGACGTCAGGAAGCTACGAGCAGTACTTC. Full variable domain (rest looked up from reference TRBV7-3 and TRBJ2-7): GAGVSQTPSNKVTEKGKYVELRCDPISGHTALYWYRQSLGQGPEFLIYFQGTGAADDSGLPNDRFFAVRPEGSVSTLKIQRTERGDSAVYLCASSPTSGSYEQYFGPGTRLTVT.

V usage is TRBV2 and J usage is TRBJ1-1; D is undetermined. Trimming removed 3 bases from V and 0 bases from J, with 11 bases in between. Germline CDR1 and CDR2: SNHLY and FYNNEI. CDR3 length: 15 amino acids. CDR3 nucleotide sequence: TGTGCCAGCAGTGAGCGAGGCGCAATGAACACTGAAGCTTTCTTT. Its protein is CASSERGAMNTEAFF.

J is TRBJ1-4 and V is TRBV20-1, with D possibly matching TRBD1 (5 bases). This CDR3 comprises 13 residues. V lost 0 bases to trimming and J lost 7 bases, with 9 bases between them. Germline CDR1 reads DFQATT; CDR2 reads SNEGSKA (reference sequence). CDR3 DNA sequence: TGCAGTGCTAGAGATGGGACCGGTGAAAAACTGTTTTTT. Its protein product is CSARDGTGEKLFF.

This clonotype was recorded at least ten times. The chain links TRBV10-1 to TRBJ2-1; D is unclear. The CDR3 is made up of 9 amino acids. Germline V gene data show CDR1 as WNHNN and CDR2 as SYGVQD (reference sequence). The V end lost 10 bases, the J end lost 9 bases, and 7 bases lay between the germline ends. The CDR3 DNA follows: TGCGCCACCAGGACTGAGCAGTTCTTC. It yields the protein CATRTEQFF.

This clonotype has only a few counts. This chain connects TRBV5-6 to TRBJ2-5; D not resolved. CDR3 size: 13 residues. The ends were cut back, 4 bases at V and 6 bases at J, with 13 bases in the middle. Germline lookup yields CDR1 SGHDT and CDR2 YYEEEE. The CDR3 DNA sequence: TGTGCCAGCAGCGCCCCCCCATGGAAGACCCAGTACTTC. This codes for CASSAPPWKTQYF.

The chain is built from TRBV20-1 and TRBJ2-7, with TRBD1 matching 9 bases. Unmatched junction bases numbered 3, after V lost 6 bases and J lost 3 bases. The CDR3 consists of 12 residues. The germline gives CDR1 DFQATT, CDR2 SNEGSKA (reference sequence). The CDR3 bases are TGCAGTGCGGGGACAGGGAACTACGAGCAGTACTTC. Protein product: CSAGTGNYEQYF.

The chain links TRBV12-3 or TRBV12-4 to TRBJ2-1; D remains unclear. The length of the CDR3 is 14 residues. Trimming took off 3 bases at V and 0 bases at J, with 6 bases between the two ends. The CDR3 DNA reads as TGTGCCAGCAGTTTGACGGACTCCTACAATGAGCAGTTCTTC. It codes for CASSLTDSYNEQFF.

This chain joins TRBV10-1 and TRBJ2-2, with D unresolved. With 5 bases removed from V and 7 bases from J, the gap between germline ends came to 8 bases. CDR3 length equals 12 residues. Germline assignment: CDR1 WNHNN and CDR2 SYGVQD (reference sequence). The CDR3 DNA reads TGCGCCAGCAGTACCCGTAGCGGGGAGCTGTTTTTT. This gives the protein CASSTRSGELFF.

The J gene is TRBJ2-7, the V gene TRBV27; 11 positions agree with TRBD2. This CDR3 is built from 14 residues. Germline V gives CDR1 MNHEY, CDR2 SMNVEV (reference sequence). Germline trimming cut 3 bases from V and 6 bases from J; bases unmatched to any gene: 4. The chain's CDR3 is CASSFSGGAFEQYF. In DNA, the CDR3 is TGTGCCAGCAGTTTTAGCGGGGGGGCGTTCGAGCAGTACTTC.

The chain combines TRBV14 with TRBJ2-1; 8 bases match TRBD2. The germline gives CDR1 SGHDN, CDR2 FVKESK. V dropped 0 bases and J dropped 6; count of bases not matched to a gene: 10. The CDR3 consists of 17 residues. The CDR3 loop is CASSQDWRASGFNEQFF. CDR3 nucleotides: TGTGCCAGCAGCCAAGATTGGAGGGCTAGCGGGTTCAATGAGCAGTTCTTC.